This TCR beta chain was identified in a study of blood T cell repertoires in COVID-19. About the research overall: Material from acute and convalescent COVID-19 was sourced from the United States, Italy and Spain. PBMCs, B-cell-depleted T cells, or T cells provided the cDNA or gDNA that made up the material.

Clinical histories supplied by participants themselves formed the basis of cohort assignment. CDR3 length: 13 residues. The trim removed 5 bases at V and 1 base at J, leaving 1 base unmatched. As handled by the study authors: Estimates of nucleated cell counts were drawn from the amplification of reference gene primers. The data were produced by immunoSEQ multiplex PCR, yet TCRdb's version contains in-frame clones alone and is incomplete. D and trimming were read from the DNA, whereas the V and J calls and clone size are those reported in that table. This sample has hundreds of thousands of clones, with about 85% found just once.

Sequencing input: PBMCs or T cells enriched from blood (not recorded which). This sequence joins TRBV12-3 or TRBV12-4 and TRBJ1-2, with 7 bases that match TRBD1. The clonotype was recovered from a woman younger than 30 with acute COVID-19. CDR3 loop: CASSRDSNYGYTF. The CDR3 bases are TGTGCCAGCAGTCGGGACAGTAACTATGGCTACACCTTC.